The 24 T cell receptor beta chains presented below share a single source sample, sequenced in a study of blood T cell repertoires in COVID-19. Produced via immunoSEQ multiplex PCR; TCRdb's table is partial and in-frame only. The sample holds some 50,000 clones, 75% to 95% seen once. The sequenced sample consisted of peripheral blood. All receptors derive from a man between 35 and 55 years old with acute or convalescent COVID-19.

V and J are TRBV19 and TRBJ1-2; D may be TRBD1 (6 bases). The ends were cut back, 7 bases at V and 3 bases at J, with 21 bases in the middle. This CDR3 spans 16 amino acids. CDR1 LNHDA and CDR2 SQIVND come from the germline V gene (reference sequence). The CDR3 spells CASIPTIGDTYYGYTF. The CDR3 coding sequence is TGTGCCAGTATTCCAACAATTGGGGACACCTACTATGGCTACACCTTC.

The chain recombines TRBV6-6 with TRBJ2-5; D possibly corresponds to TRBD2 (6 bases). The CDR3 runs to 15 residues. Deletions cut 2 bases from V and 4 bases from J, with 14 bases between. CDR1 and CDR2 from the germline V gene are MNHNY and SVGAGI (reference sequence). CDR3 in amino acids: CASSYGANGGETQYF. In DNA, the CDR3 is TGTGCCAGCAGTTACGGGGCTAACGGGGGAGAGACCCAGTACTTC.

The genes are TRBV7-9 and TRBJ2-3, with TRBD1 identical over 7 bases. Germline CDR1 reads SEHNR; CDR2 reads FQNEAQ (reference sequence). The trim removed 2 bases at V and 0 bases at J, leaving 8 bases unmatched. This CDR3 has 17 amino acids. The CDR3 region is CASSLRGQATSTDTQYF. CDR3 in DNA: TGTGCCAGCAGCTTAAGGGGGCAGGCGACTAGCACAGATACGCAGTATTTT. The entire variable domain, with the rest obtained from reference TRBV7-9 and TRBJ2-3, is as follows: DTGVSQNPRHKITKRGQNVTFRCDPISEHNRLYWYRQTLGQGPEFLTYFQNEAQLEKSRLLSDRFSAERPKGSFSTLEIQRTEQGDSAMYLCASSLRGQATSTDTQYFGPGTRLTVL.

The chain carries TRBV30 and TRBJ2-1, with TRBD2 identical over 11 bases. The germline CDR1 and CDR2 sequences are GTSNPN and SVGIG (reference sequence). V lost 5 bases, J lost 7 bases, and 4 bases stayed unmatched. The CDR3 loop spans 13 amino acids. CDR3 amino acids: CAWGTSGSNEQFF. The CDR3 region has the DNA TGTGCCTGGGGGACTAGCGGTAGTAATGAGCAGTTCTTC.

The gene calls are TRBV6-2 or TRBV6-3 and TRBJ1-2, with 9 bases aligning to TRBD1. With V trimmed by 6 bases and J by 4 bases, 9 bases remained unmatched. Germline assignment: CDR1 MNHEY and CDR2 SVGEGT. CDR3 size: 15 residues. CDR3 nucleotide sequence: TGTGCCAGCAGCGGCGGGACAGGGCCTACCTATGGCTACACCTTC. Amino acid sequence: CASSGGTGPTYGYTF.

V and J are TRBV7-2 and TRBJ2-1, with 8 bases lining up with TRBD1. Unmatched junction bases numbered 5, after V lost 8 bases and J lost 2 bases. The germline CDR1 and CDR2 sequences are SGHTA and FQGNSA. The CDR3 has 14 residues. As DNA, the CDR3 is TGTGCCAGCGCCGGGGACAGGACCTACAATGAGCAGTTCTTC. It codes for CASAGDRTYNEQFF.

This clone came up a few times. This chain connects TRBV28 to TRBJ1-3; D is undetermined. Germline V gives CDR1 MDHEN, CDR2 SYDVKM. This CDR3 comprises 12 residues. The ends were cut back, 4 bases at V and 6 bases at J, with 7 bases in the middle. The CDR3 loop reads CASSSQENTIYF. CDR3 bases: TGTGCCAGCAGTTCGCAGGAAAACACCATATATTTT.

The V and J genes are TRBV28 and TRBJ2-1; TRBD2 agrees at 8 bases. Trimming at V came to 5 bases and at J to 3 bases, leaving 9 bases not matched to a gene. CDR3 size: 16 residues. Germline V CDR1 and CDR2: MDHEN, SYDVKM. The CDR3 DNA reads as TGTGCCAGCAGTCCGGCCGGGGGGGGAAACTACAATGAGCAGTTCTTC. It specifies CASSPAGGGNYNEQFF.

The chain combines TRBV9 with TRBJ2-7, with TRBD1 as a possible D gene (6 bases). Germline-derived CDR1 and CDR2 are SGDLS and YYNGEE. Trimming removed 4 bases at V and 0 bases at J, with 14 bases between. This CDR3 contains 15 residues. This CDR3 reads CASSPGVFNSYEQYF. CDR3 DNA: TGTGCCAGCAGCCCAGGGGTCTTTAACTCCTACGAGCAGTACTTC.

The chain recombines TRBV18 with TRBJ2-1; 16 nucleotides match TRBD2. Germline lookup yields CDR1 KGHSH and CDR2 LQKENI. Trimming removed 6 bases from V and 0 bases from J; junction bases left unmatched: 5. The CDR3 runs to 18 residues. The DNA of the CDR3 is TGTGCCAGCTCGCCGGGACTAGCGGGAGGGAGCTCCTACAATGAGCAGTTCTTC. Protein product: CASSPGLAGGSSYNEQFF.

This sequence joins TRBV4-2 and TRBJ2-1; 9 nucleotides match TRBD1. Trimming cost V 1 base and J 5 bases; bases outside gene matches: 6. The CDR3 runs to 16 residues. Germline CDR1 is LGHNA and CDR2 is YNFKEQ. CDR3 sequence (DNA): TGTGCCAGCAGCCAAGTCAGACAGGGGGGGCACAATGAGCAGTTCTTC. It translates to CASSQVRQGGHNEQFF.

The gene calls are TRBV7-9 and TRBJ1-4, with a tentative D call TRBD1 (5 bases). The germline gives CDR1 SEHNR, CDR2 FQNEAQ (reference sequence). The CDR3 loop spans 14 amino acids. Trimming cost V 5 bases and J 7 bases, with 14 bases left between them. The CDR3 bases are TGTGCCAGCAGCCCGACTGGGGCAGGTGAAAAACTGTTTTTT. Its protein product is CASSPTGAGEKLFF.

The chain recombines TRBV27 with TRBJ2-2; D is perhaps TRBD2 (6 bases). The CDR3 length is 15 residues. Germline V gene lookup returns CDR1 MNHEY and CDR2 SMNVEV (reference sequence). The V end lost 5 bases, the J end lost 6 bases, and 16 bases lay between the germline ends. CDR3 nucleotide sequence: TGTGCCAGCAGTCGGAACCTGATAGCGGCCGGGGAGCTGTTTTTT. It encodes CASSRNLIAAGELFF.

The rearrangement uses TRBV7-2 and TRBJ1-6, with D possibly being TRBD1 (6 bases). The V gene's germline CDR1 is SGHTA and CDR2 FQGNSA. The CDR3 sequence is 15 residues long. Trimming cost V 1 base and J 7 bases, with 11 bases left between them. CDR3 sequence reads: CASSLGPGANSPLHF. In DNA form, the CDR3 reads TGTGCCAGCAGCTTAGGCCCAGGGGCGAATTCACCCCTCCACTTT.

The V gene is TRBV4-1, the J gene TRBJ2-7; 7 bases align to TRBD2. With 4 bases clipped from V and 1 base from J, the junction kept 7 bases outside the gene matches. This CDR3 contains 15 residues. CDR1 is MGHRA, CDR2 YSYEKL, per germline. The CDR3 sequence is CASSRGTIFSYEQYF. The CDR3 DNA is TGCGCCAGCAGCCGAGGGACTATCTTTTCCTACGAGCAGTACTTC.

The rearrangement joins TRBV7-2 to TRBJ2-7; 13 positions agree with TRBD2. The CDR3 covers 15 residues. Losses at the gene ends were 6 bases for V and 4 bases for J; bases not matched to a gene: 6. Germline V gives CDR1 SGHTA, CDR2 FQGNSA. CDR3 DNA sequence: TGTGCCAGCAGTTCTACTAGCGGGAGGGGATACGAGCAGTACTTC. It is translated as CASSSTSGRGYEQYF.

Remarks on this clone: A read error may produce the germline difference seen at one junction end. The chain uses TRBV7-7 and TRBJ2-7; D perhaps matches TRBD2 (5 bases). Germline V lookup: CDR1 SSHAT, CDR2 FNYEAQ (reference sequence). CDR3 size: 14 residues. Written as DNA, the CDR3 is TGTGCTAGCAGCTTTAAGCCCGGGGACTACGAGCAGTACTTC. It yields the protein CASSFKPGDYEQYF.

V and J are TRBV24-1 and TRBJ2-2; 7 nucleotides agree with TRBD2. V was pared by 5 bases and J by 5 bases, with 10 bases of the junction left unmatched. The CDR3 runs 16 residues. Per germline, CDR1 KGHDR and CDR2 SFDVKD. DNA for the CDR3: TGTGCCACCAGTGGTGGGAGGGCGGAAAAAACCGGGGAGCTGTTTTTT. Its translation: CATSGGRAEKTGELFF.

The gene calls are TRBV7-9 and TRBJ2-3; the match to TRBD2 covers 11 bases. V lost 3 bases, J lost 2 bases, and 4 bases stayed unmatched. Looked up from germline, CDR1 is SEHNR and CDR2 is FQNEAQ (reference sequence). There are 16 residues in the CDR3. The CDR3 DNA reads as TGTGCCAGCAGCTTCGGGACTAGCGGACTCACAGATACGCAGTATTTT. Translating it yields CASSFGTSGLTDTQYF.

The rearrangement links TRBV5-8 to TRBJ2-2, with 10 bases that match TRBD2. After removal of 5 bases from V and 4 bases from J, the junction contained 5 bases not matched to a gene. The CDR3 covers 15 residues. Germline V lookup: CDR1 SGHTS, CDR2 YDEGEE. The CDR3 spells CASSRGLASTGELFF. CDR3 nucleotide sequence: TGTGCCAGCAGTCGGGGACTAGCGTCCACCGGGGAGCTGTTTTTT.

The table lists this clone with a count of one. The chain employs TRBV30 and TRBJ1-5, with 8 bases lining up with TRBD1. The junction had 7 bases not matched to a gene; V was cut back by 5 bases and J by 1 base. The CDR3 spans 15 residues. Germline V lookup: CDR1 GTSNPN, CDR2 SVGIG (reference sequence). The CDR3 nucleotides read TGTGCCTGGGACCTGGGACAGGAGAGCAATCAGCCCCAGCATTTT. It is translated as CAWDLGQESNQPQHF.

V gene TRBV24-1 combines with J gene TRBJ1-4; tentatively, D is TRBD1 (6 bases). The ends were cut back, 4 bases at V and 5 bases at J, with 10 bases in the middle. The germline CDR1 and CDR2 sequences are KGHDR and SFDVKD. This CDR3 is built from 14 residues. CDR3 in amino acids: CATSDTGSNEKLFF. Written as DNA, the CDR3 is TGTGCCACCAGTGACACAGGGTCCAATGAAAAACTGTTTTTT.

The chain has TRBV19 and TRBJ2-7; TRBD2 is a possible D gene (5 bases). With 5 bases removed from V and 5 bases from J, the gap between germline ends came to 10 bases. The CDR3 is 12 amino acids. Germline V gives CDR1 LNHDA, CDR2 SQIVND (reference sequence). CDR3 amino acids: CASSFGVHEQYF. Written as DNA, the CDR3 is TGTGCCAGTAGTTTCGGGGTCCACGAGCAGTACTTC.

The rearrangement joins TRBV3-1 (or the pseudogene TRBV3-2) to TRBJ2-3, with 8 bases that match TRBD2. Looked up from germline, CDR1 is LGHDT and CDR2 is YNNKEL (reference sequence). Trimming at V came to 0 bases and at J to 5 bases, leaving 7 bases not matched to a gene. The CDR3 runs 16 residues. Here the CDR3 reads CASSQDPAGAIDTQYF. The CDR3 bases are TGTGCCAGCAGCCAAGACCCAGCGGGAGCTATAGATACGCAGTATTTT.